Below, 24 T cell receptor beta chains from the same sample are listed, as sequenced in a study of beta chain features in type 1 diabetes. Antigens of these TCRs are unknown. Whole-study findings and limits: Researchers report that Type 1 diabetes patients had moderately but significantly shorter TCRB CDR3s across all four CD4+ subsets.

Investigators reverse transcribed all isolated RNA, so they sequenced expressed TCRB transcripts. Using immunoSEQ multiplex PCR, the repertoire was profiled, and TCRdb retains in-frame clones only, with some absent. The data contain around 710,000 clones, about an eighth of them singletons. The specimen was naive CD4+ T cells from blood. The receptors here all came from a man aged 25-45 years with type 1 diabetes.

This chain connects TRBV4-1 to TRBJ2-3; D remains unclear. This CDR3 is 15 amino acids long. V gave up 4 bases and J gave up 2 bases, with 13 bases separating them. Looked up from germline, CDR1 is MGHRA and CDR2 is YSYEKL. CDR3 in DNA: TGCGCCAGCAGCCCCCTGACGGCTGTCACAGATACGCAGTATTTT. This encodes CASSPLTAVTDTQYF.

This clone has more than one count but fewer than ten. The J gene is TRBJ1-6, the V gene TRBV15; D uncertain. The CDR3 has 16 amino acids. Per germline, CDR1 LNHNV and CDR2 YYDKDF (reference sequence). Trimming took off 0 bases at V and 7 bases at J, with 13 bases between the two ends. CDR3 amino acids: CATSRDITAFNSPLHF. The CDR3 DNA reads TGTGCCACCAGCAGAGATATAACAGCGTTCAATTCACCCCTCCACTTT.

This clone was seen more than once but under ten times. The chain recombines TRBV21-1 with TRBJ2-1; the DNA was not compared with TRBD2, the D call given in the table. TRBV21-1 is a known pseudogene. This CDR3 has 11 amino acids. In DNA, the CDR3 is TGTGCCAGCAGCTTAGGGACTCAGCAGTTCTTC. This gives the protein CASSLGTQQFF.

This clone was recorded once. The chain is built from TRBV9 and TRBJ1-3; D is undetermined. CDR3 length equals 14 residues. The ends were cut back, 0 bases at V and 2 bases at J, with 6 bases in the middle. Germline assignment: CDR1 SGDLS and CDR2 YYNGEE. Written as DNA, the CDR3 is TGTGCCAGCAGCGTAGAACAACCTGGAAACACCATATATTTT. The encoded protein is CASSVEQPGNTIYF.

This sequence joins TRBV7-9 and TRBJ1-1; TRBD1 agrees at 7 bases. The germline V gene encodes CDR1 SEHNR and CDR2 FQNEAQ (reference sequence). The CDR3 consists of 14 residues. Trimming removed 4 bases from V and 5 bases from J; junction bases left unmatched: 7. CDR3 in amino acids: CASSSTGRGTEAFF. CDR3 nucleotide sequence: TGTGCCAGCAGCTCGACAGGGCGAGGGACTGAAGCTTTCTTT. Full variable domain (rest looked up from reference TRBV7-9 and TRBJ1-1): DTGVSQNPRHKITKRGQNVTFRCDPISEHNRLYWYRQTLGQGPEFLTYFQNEAQLEKSRLLSDRFSAERPKGSFSTLEIQRTEQGDSAMYLCASSSTGRGTEAFFGQGTRLTVV.

The rearrangement uses TRBV2 and TRBJ1-2; the D is unclear. The CDR3 has 12 residues. With 7 bases removed from V and 1 base from J, the gap between germline ends came to 7 bases. In germline, CDR1 is SNHLY, CDR2 FYNNEI. CDR3 amino acids: CASTAVNYGYTF. The CDR3 DNA sequence: TGTGCCAGCACGGCAGTTAACTATGGCTACACCTTC.

The chain links TRBV10-3 to TRBJ1-4, with 7 bases fitting TRBD1. V lost 5 bases, J lost 5 bases, and 8 bases stayed unmatched. CDR3 length equals 15 residues. The germline V gene has CDR1 ENHRY and CDR2 SYGVKD. CDR3 loop: CAISTGDSKNEKLFF. Here the CDR3 DNA reads TGTGCCATCAGTACCGGGGACAGTAAAAATGAAAAACTGTTTTTT.

A few counts support this clone. This chain joins TRBV4-2 and TRBJ2-1; D may be TRBD2 (6 bases). Germline V gene lookup returns CDR1 LGHNA and CDR2 YNFKEQ. CDR3 size: 18 residues. V was pared by 4 bases and J by 0 bases, with 19 bases between. The CDR3 here is CASSPTTQTRDSYNEQFF. The CDR3 DNA reads as TGTGCCAGCAGCCCTACCACCCAGACTAGAGACTCCTACAATGAGCAGTTCTTC.

The chain links TRBV9 to TRBJ1-2, with no clear D. V was trimmed by 2 bases and J by 0 bases, leaving 11 bases between them. The CDR3 is 15 residues long. Germline CDR1 reads SGDLS; CDR2 reads YYNGEE. The CDR3: CASSVWAGANYGYTF. CDR3 DNA sequence: TGTGCCAGCAGCGTCTGGGCAGGAGCTAACTATGGCTACACCTTC.

The chain joins TRBV2 to TRBJ1-2; possible D gene TRBD1, 5 bases. V shed 3 bases and J shed 8 bases, with 16 bases lying between them. The length of the CDR3 is 14 residues. CDR1 is SNHLY, CDR2 FYNNEI, per germline. CDR3 sequence: CASSEVVRVGGYTF. The CDR3 region has the DNA TGTGCCAGCAGTGAGGTGGTCAGGGTAGGAGGCTACACCTTC.

This clone was observed a handful of times. The junction shows a germline mismatch at one end, possibly a read error. The chain recombines TRBV7-2 with TRBJ1-5, with 8 nucleotides matching TRBD1. CDR3 size: 12 residues. Germline CDR1 and CDR2: SGHTA and FQGNSA. CDR3: CASSLARDRLTF. CDR3 bases: TGTGCCAGCAGCTTAGCGAGGGACAGGCTTACTTTT.

V gene TRBV12-5 combines with J gene TRBJ1-3; D gene ambiguous. Trimming took 3 bases from V and 3 from J, leaving 9 bases between them. The germline V gene encodes CDR1 LGHNT and CDR2 FRNRAP. The CDR3 contains 14 residues. The CDR3 coding sequence is TGTGCTAGTGGTTTACATGGTCGTGGAAACACCATATATTTT. The encoded protein is CASGLHGRGNTIYF. Supplemented by reference TRBV12-5 and TRBJ1-3, the full variable domain reads DARVTQTPRHKVTEMGQEVTMRCQPILGHNTVFWYRQTMMQGLELLAYFRNRAPLDDSGMPKDRFSAEMPDATLATLKIQPSEPRDSAVYFCASGLHGRGNTIYFGEGSWLTVV.

The gene calls are TRBV20-1 and TRBJ1-2; perhaps TRBD1 as D (6 bases). CDR1 is DFQATT, CDR2 SNEGSKA, per germline (reference sequence). The ends were cut back, 5 bases at V and 5 bases at J, with 9 bases in the middle. The CDR3 covers 11 residues. For the CDR3, the DNA is TGCAGTGCTTGGGACAAGTATGGCTACACCTTC. Translating gives CSAWDKYGYTF.

The table lists this clone with a few counts. The gene calls are TRBV9 and TRBJ2-2, with no clear D. The V gene lost 4 bases and the J gene lost 4 bases, with 8 bases spanning the gap. CDR3 size: 13 residues. Germline V lookup: CDR1 SGDLS, CDR2 YYNGEE. CDR3 nucleotides: TGTGCCAGCAGCCCGATGGCCACCGGGGAGCTGTTTTTT. Translating it yields CASSPMATGELFF.

The chain is built from TRBV9 and TRBJ2-1; 11 bases align to TRBD2. This CDR3 contains 18 residues. V gave up 1 base and J gave up 4 bases; unmatched junction bases: 10. Germline CDR1 and CDR2: SGDLS and YYNGEE. The DNA of the CDR3 is TGTGCCAGCAGCGTATCCCCCCTGGGGACTAGCGGATACAATGAGCAGTTCTTC. Translating it yields CASSVSPLGTSGYNEQFF.

This clone has more than one count but fewer than ten. The J gene is TRBJ2-7, the V gene TRBV5-1; D remains ambiguous. This CDR3 has 15 amino acids. The V gene's germline CDR1 is SGHRS and CDR2 YFSETQ. Trimming cost V 0 bases and J 0 bases, with 10 bases left between them. CDR3 in amino acids: CASSLGGRSSYEQYF. The CDR3 nucleotides are TGCGCCAGCAGCTTGGGTGGACGGAGCTCCTACGAGCAGTACTTC.

This sequence joins TRBV28 and TRBJ2-7; 8 nucleotides align to TRBD1. The J segment lost 3 bases and the V segment lost 2 bases, leaving 9 bases of the junction unmatched. CDR1 MDHEN and CDR2 SYDVKM come from the germline V gene. The CDR3 has 16 residues. The CDR3 is CASSLPLGQGVYEQYF. The CDR3 nucleotides are TGTGCCAGCAGTTTACCCCTCGGACAGGGAGTCTACGAGCAGTACTTC.

The CDR3 nucleotides read TGTGCCAGCAGTCCTCTAGCGGCTAGCACAGATACGCAGTATTTT. It codes for CASSPLAASTDTQYF. The chain recombines TRBV6-5 with TRBJ2-3; 7 bases match TRBD2. This CDR3 has 15 residues. V was clipped by 5 bases and J by 0 bases; unmatched bases: 5. CDR1 MNHEY and CDR2 SVGAGI come from the germline V gene.

This clone was seen more than once but under ten times. The chain uses TRBV9 and TRBJ1-4; weak D call: TRBD1 (6 bases). Germline V gene data show CDR1 as SGDLS and CDR2 as YYNGEE. The CDR3 runs 15 residues. The V gene lost 0 bases and the J gene lost 8 bases, with 14 bases spanning the gap. CDR3 loop: CASSVAQGPEEKLFF. The DNA for the CDR3 is TGTGCCAGCAGCGTAGCTCAGGGGCCTGAGGAAAAACTGTTTTTT.

This clone turned up a few times. The J gene is TRBJ2-7, the V gene TRBV4-3; a weak D match, TRBD2 (6 bases). Trimming pared 1 base from V and 6 bases from J, leaving 19 bases between. Germline CDR1 reads LGHNA; CDR2 reads YSLEER. The CDR3 has 16 amino acids. CDR3 sequence: CASSQAMSGDLSEQYF. CDR3 DNA sequence: TGCGCCAGCAGCCAAGCGATGTCGGGGGATCTTAGCGAGCAGTACTTC.

The V and J genes are TRBV18 and TRBJ1-3, with D unclear. V lost 3 bases to trimming and J lost 0 bases, with 15 bases between them. Germline CDR1 KGHSH, CDR2 LQKENI. CDR3 length: 17 amino acids. The CDR3 DNA follows: TGTGCCAGCTCACCGATGGCAAGAGAGCTCTCTGGAAACACCATATATTTT. Translated, it gives CASSPMARELSGNTIYF.

The chain couples TRBV6-6 to TRBJ1-1; 7 bases align to TRBD1. Looked up from germline, CDR1 is MNHNY and CDR2 is SVGAGI (reference sequence). The CDR3 has 14 amino acids. Trimming cost V 8 bases and J 6 bases; bases outside gene matches: 12. This CDR3 reads CASQGTDGVSEAFF. CDR3 nucleotides: TGTGCCAGCCAGGGGACAGACGGGGTCTCTGAAGCTTTCTTT.

This clone was detected only a few times. The J gene is TRBJ1-1, the V gene TRBV4-3, with TRBD1 as a possible D gene (5 bases). This CDR3 region has 15 residues. Germline lookup yields CDR1 LGHNA and CDR2 YSLEER. V was cut by 1 base and J by 5 bases, with 14 bases left in between. The CDR3 spells CASSQAQGEGTEAFF. The CDR3 nucleotides read TGCGCCAGCAGCCAAGCGCAGGGAGAGGGGACTGAAGCTTTCTTT.

The chain combines TRBV18 with TRBJ2-1; 10 positions agree with TRBD2. This CDR3 region has 15 residues. V lost 3 bases to trimming and J lost 6 bases; unmatched junction nucleotides: 5. From germline, CDR1 is KGHSH and CDR2 LQKENI. CDR3 in amino acids: CASSPQASGGNEQFF. The CDR3 DNA reads TGTGCCAGCTCACCTCAGGCTAGCGGGGGCAATGAGCAGTTCTTC. Variable domain in full (rest from reference TRBV18 and TRBJ2-1): NAGVMQNPRHLVRRRGQEARLRCSPMKGHSHVYWYRQLPEEGLKFMVYLQKENIIDESGMPKERFSAEFPKEGPSILRIQQVVRGDSAAYFCASSPQASGGNEQFFGPGTRLTVL.